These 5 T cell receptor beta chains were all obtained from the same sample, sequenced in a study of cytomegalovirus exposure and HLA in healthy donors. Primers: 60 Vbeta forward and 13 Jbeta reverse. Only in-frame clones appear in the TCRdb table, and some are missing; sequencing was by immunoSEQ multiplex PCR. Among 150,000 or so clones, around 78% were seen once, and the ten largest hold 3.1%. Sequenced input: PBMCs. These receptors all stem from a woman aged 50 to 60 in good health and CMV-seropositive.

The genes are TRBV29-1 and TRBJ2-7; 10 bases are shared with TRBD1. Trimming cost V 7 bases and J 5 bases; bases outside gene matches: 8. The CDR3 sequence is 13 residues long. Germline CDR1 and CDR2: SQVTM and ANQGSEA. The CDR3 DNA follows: TGCAGCGCCGGGACAGGGGATAGACACGAGCAGTACTTC. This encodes CSAGTGDRHEQYF.

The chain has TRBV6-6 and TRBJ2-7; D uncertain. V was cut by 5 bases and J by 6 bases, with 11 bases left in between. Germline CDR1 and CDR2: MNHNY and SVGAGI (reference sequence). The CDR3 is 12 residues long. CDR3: CASSTPPGEQYF. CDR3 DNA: TGTGCCAGCAGTACCCCTCCGGGCGAGCAGTACTTC.

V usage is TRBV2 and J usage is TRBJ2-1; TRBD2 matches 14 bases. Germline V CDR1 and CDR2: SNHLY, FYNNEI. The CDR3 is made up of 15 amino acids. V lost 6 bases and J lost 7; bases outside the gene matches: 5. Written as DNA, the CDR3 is TGTGCCAGCAGCGGACTAGCGGGGGGCTCGAATGAGCAGTTCTTC. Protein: CASSGLAGGSNEQFF.

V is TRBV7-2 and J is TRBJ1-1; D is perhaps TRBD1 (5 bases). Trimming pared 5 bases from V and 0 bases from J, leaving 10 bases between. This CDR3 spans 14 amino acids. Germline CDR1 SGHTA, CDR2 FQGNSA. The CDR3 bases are TGTGCCAGCAGCCCGCGGGACCTGAACACTGAAGCTTTCTTT. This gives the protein CASSPRDLNTEAFF.

The CDR3 loop is CASSVAAREDEQYF. The CDR3 nucleotides are TGTGCCAGCAGCGTAGCAGCCAGGGAAGACGAGCAGTACTTC. The chain is built from TRBV9 and TRBJ2-7; D is perhaps TRBD1 (5 bases). Germline assignment: CDR1 SGDLS and CDR2 YYNGEE. V lost 0 bases and J lost 5, with 12 bases in between. The length of the CDR3 is 14 residues.